Sequencing of this TCR beta chain was carried out in a study of TIL therapy for anti-PD-1-resistant metastatic lung cancer. A few counts support this clone. The libraries were made with immunoSEQ v3. Libraries were prepared by immunoSEQ multiplex PCR; TCRdb keeps only in-frame clonotypes and omits some of them. The data contain about 36,000 clones, 73% of them singletons. Time point specified: pre-treatment sample, taken before nivolumab and TIL therapy. Patients were adults with stage 4 NSCLC. The sequenced sample was blood, obtained at baseline. The source of this sequence is a person aged 25 to 85 with non-small cell lung cancer.

The CDR3 DNA reads TGTGCCAGCTCACCAATGGCACTAGTCGCCGGGGAGCTGTTTTTT. Its translation: CASSPMALVAGELFF. The rearrangement links TRBV18 to TRBJ2-2, with TRBD2 as a possible D gene (5 bases). CDR1 is KGHSH, CDR2 LQKENI, per germline. Trimming stripped 2 bases from V and 6 bases from J, with 13 bases between. The CDR3 runs to 15 residues.